Following are 23 T cell receptor beta chains from one sample sequenced in a study of a mutant IDH1 vaccine in newly diagnosed glioma. Their cognate antigens are unknown. Assay used: immunoSEQ multiplex PCR; TCRdb lists only in-frame clones, some missing. Of some 60,000 clones in the sample, 75% to 90% were seen once. Time point: week 5, during vaccination. Doses of 300 ug of mutant IDH1 20-mer peptide were given with topical imiquimod. The sequenced sample was PBMCs, obtained from a glioma patient whose treatment included an IDH1 peptide vaccine. The receptors stem from a woman aged 40-49 years with glioma.

V gene TRBV18 combines with J gene TRBJ2-3; TRBD2 matches 7 bases. There are 14 residues in the CDR3. Germline-derived CDR1 and CDR2 are KGHSH and LQKENI. J was trimmed by 6 bases and V by 3 bases; bases with no gene match: 6. DNA of the CDR3: TGTGCCAGCTCACCTCCCGGGAGGCGGGATACGCAGTATTTT. Its protein product is CASSPPGRRDTQYF.

V and J are TRBV6-5 and TRBJ2-1; D is possibly TRBD1 (5 bases). The germline CDR1 and CDR2 sequences are MNHEY and SVGAGI. V lost 5 bases, J lost 1 base, and 12 bases lay in between. CDR3 length: 15 amino acids. The CDR3 DNA sequence: TGTGCCAGCAGTCCACAGGTGCTATCCTACAATGAGCAGTTCTTC. It codes for CASSPQVLSYNEQFF.

The rearrangement links TRBV27 to TRBJ1-4; D unclear. Germline V CDR1 and CDR2: MNHEY, SMNVEV (reference sequence). The V gene lost 6 bases and the J gene lost 8 bases, with 16 bases spanning the gap. The CDR3 is 14 residues long. The DNA of the CDR3 is TGTGCCAGCAGAGGGAGCCGCATAGGGGAAAAACTGTTTTTT. Protein product: CASRGSRIGEKLFF.

The rearrangement uses TRBV2 and TRBJ1-2; D uncertain. The CDR3 consists of 13 residues. Germline values: CDR1 SNHLY, CDR2 FYNNEI. Trimming took off 4 bases at V and 4 bases at J, with 10 bases between the two ends. In DNA form, the CDR3 reads TGTGCCAGCAGTGGTTCCAATTTCTATGGCTACACCTTC. This sequence encodes CASSGSNFYGYTF.

The rearrangement links TRBV4-3 to TRBJ2-2; possible D gene TRBD2, 7 bases. The germline CDR1 and CDR2 sequences are LGHNA and YSLEER. This CDR3 contains 18 residues. Trimming removed 0 bases from V and 0 bases from J, with 14 bases in between. CDR3: CASSQDMGGTTNTGELFF. In nucleotides, the CDR3 is TGCGCCAGCAGCCAAGACATGGGAGGGACAACGAACACCGGGGAGCTGTTTTTT.

V is TRBV7-2 and J is TRBJ1-3; a possible D gene is TRBD1 (5 bases). Germline V gives CDR1 SGHTA, CDR2 FQGNSA. With 1 base removed from V and 4 bases from J, the gap between germline ends came to 20 bases. CDR3 length equals 18 residues. The CDR3 loop reads CASSLDSGRWSSGNTIYF. The DNA for the CDR3 is TGTGCCAGCAGCTTAGACTCGGGGCGCTGGTCGTCCGGAAACACCATATATTTT.

This clone was counted only a few times. The V and J genes are TRBV15 and TRBJ2-7; D not certain. V was shortened by 1 base and J by 2 bases, with 9 bases between the two germline ends. Per germline, CDR1 LNHNV and CDR2 YYDKDF (reference sequence). There are 14 residues in the CDR3. The CDR3 DNA sequence: TGTGCCACCAGCAGAGTTTTGCCCCCCTACGAGCAGTACTTC. Amino acid sequence: CATSRVLPPYEQYF.

The V and J genes are TRBV11-2 and TRBJ1-1; perhaps TRBD1 as D (5 bases). The V and J ends lost 5 bases and 10 bases respectively, with 23 bases between them. In germline, CDR1 is SGHAT, CDR2 FQNNGV. The CDR3 is made up of 15 amino acids. The CDR3 DNA reads as TGTGCCAGCAGCGCCATACGCGGGACTACCGATGGAGCTTTCTTT. Its translation is CASSAIRGTTDGAFF.

The genes are TRBV5-1 and TRBJ2-7; 10 bases agree with TRBD1. V shed 5 bases, J shed 5 bases, and the junction held 4 bases outside the gene matches. Germline values: CDR1 SGHRS, CDR2 YFSETQ. This CDR3 has 13 residues. In DNA form, the CDR3 reads TGCGCCAGCAGTTCCGGGACAGGGGACGAGCAGTACTTC. This sequence encodes CASSSGTGDEQYF.

The chain has TRBV7-9 and TRBJ2-1; D is ambiguous. The germline V gene encodes CDR1 SEHNR and CDR2 FQNEAQ (reference sequence). V dropped 0 bases and J dropped 8 bases, with 2 bases sitting between them. The CDR3 is 11 amino acids. In nucleotides, the CDR3 is TGTGCCAGCAGCTTAGCGCATGAGCAGTTCTTC. It codes for CASSLAHEQFF.

This rearrangement joins TRBV2 to TRBJ2-2; TRBD2 matches 7 bases. Germline CDR1 is SNHLY and CDR2 is FYNNEI. The J segment lost 0 bases and the V segment lost 6 bases, leaving 1 base of the junction unmatched. The CDR3 extends over 14 amino acids. The CDR3 sequence: CASSGLANTGELFF. DNA for the CDR3: TGTGCCAGCAGCGGACTAGCGAACACCGGGGAGCTGTTTTTT. Combining the CDR3 with reference TRBV2 and TRBJ2-2 gives the whole variable domain EPEVTQTPSHQVTQMGQEVILRCVPISNHLYFYWYRQILGQKVEFLVSFYNNEISEKSEIFDDQFSVERPDGSNFTLKIRSTKLEDSAMYFCASSGLANTGELFFGEGSRLTVL.

The chain joins TRBV7-9 to TRBJ1-4, with a weak D call TRBD1 (6 bases). Trimming removed 1 base at V and 7 bases at J, with 13 bases between. In germline, CDR1 is SEHNR, CDR2 FQNEAQ (reference sequence). This CDR3 is built from 15 residues. This CDR3 is CASSLVGGVGEKLFF. The CDR3, as DNA: TGTGCCAGCAGCTTAGTCGGGGGCGTTGGTGAAAAACTGTTTTTT.

The genes are TRBV28 and TRBJ2-1, with unresolved D. V was pared by 2 bases and J by 6 bases, with 11 bases between. Looked up from germline, CDR1 is MDHEN and CDR2 is SYDVKM. This CDR3 has 14 residues. CDR3 region: CASSLIDAVNEQFF. In nucleotides, the CDR3 is TGTGCCAGCAGTTTAATCGACGCAGTCAATGAGCAGTTCTTC.

V is TRBV6-4 and J is TRBJ2-3; no firm D call. V shed 0 bases and J shed 2 bases, with 18 bases lying between them. The CDR3 has 18 residues. The V gene's germline CDR1 is MRHNA and CDR2 SNTAGT. CDR3 in amino acids: CASSDSRHLKSFTDTQYF. CDR3 nucleotide sequence: TGTGCCAGCAGTGACTCAAGACACCTCAAATCTTTCACAGATACGCAGTATTTT.

The rearrangement uses TRBV4-3 and TRBJ2-7, with 9 bases lining up with TRBD2. V shed 7 bases, J shed 0 bases, and the junction held 19 bases outside the gene matches. The germline CDR1 and CDR2 sequences are LGHNA and YSLEER. The CDR3 sequence is 19 residues long. The DNA for the CDR3 is TGCGCCAGCACCTCCAGACATGCGGGGGGGCCCAAATTCTCCTACGAGCAGTACTTC. Residues: CASTSRHAGGPKFSYEQYF.

The V call is TRBV27, the J call TRBJ1-6; D uncertain. The CDR3 spans 15 residues. The germline V gene encodes CDR1 MNHEY and CDR2 SMNVEV (reference sequence). V shed 6 bases and J shed 9 bases, with 18 bases lying between them. CDR3 sequence reads: CASSRVGGYASPLHF. The DNA for the CDR3 is TGTGCCAGCAGCCGGGTGGGTGGGTACGCTTCACCCCTCCACTTT.

The chain couples TRBV6-7 to TRBJ1-5; D is ambiguous. TRBV6-7 is placed among ORFs of uncertain function. The CDR3 is 16 amino acids. Trimming stripped 2 bases from V and 2 bases from J, with 13 bases between. CDR3 loop: CASSYPPDVGNQPQHF. The CDR3 nucleotides read TGTGCCAGCAGTTACCCCCCGGACGTCGGCAATCAGCCCCAGCATTTT.

The V and J genes are TRBV27 and TRBJ2-3, with 9 bases lining up with TRBD2. Per germline, CDR1 MNHEY and CDR2 SMNVEV (reference sequence). CDR3 length equals 16 residues. The V gene end was trimmed by 7 bases and the J gene end by 2 bases; junction bases not matched to a gene: 10. The CDR3, as DNA: TGTGCCAGCAATGACCAGGCTAGCGGGGCCACAGATACGCAGTATTTT. As protein: CASNDQASGATDTQYF.

The V call is TRBV7-8, the J call TRBJ2-7, with 9 bases fitting TRBD2. The V segment lost 5 bases and the J segment 10 bases; nucleotides outside the gene matches: 9. Looked up from germline, CDR1 is SGHVS and CDR2 is FQNEAQ. CDR3 length: 13 amino acids. The CDR3 nucleotides read TGTGCCAGCAGCGGGCGACTAGCGGAACGCCAGTACTTC. Amino acid sequence: CASSGRLAERQYF.

This sequence joins TRBV5-1 and TRBJ2-5, with 7 bases matching TRBD1. Germline V lookup: CDR1 SGHRS, CDR2 YFSETQ. V gave up 0 bases and J gave up 5 bases; unmatched junction bases: 4. This CDR3 contains 14 residues. The CDR3 here is CASSLDRGQETQYF. The CDR3 nucleotides read TGCGCCAGCAGCTTGGATAGGGGGCAGGAGACCCAGTACTTC.

V usage is TRBV4-2 and J usage is TRBJ1-2; no clear D gene. Trimming cost V 0 bases and J 8 bases, with 10 bases left between them. CDR3 length equals 13 residues. Germline lookup yields CDR1 LGHNA and CDR2 YNFKEQ. The CDR3 DNA sequence: TGTGCCAGCAGCCAAGAGGGCTCGGGAGGCTACACCTTC. Its translation: CASSQEGSGGYTF.

The chain links TRBV2 to TRBJ2-3; D is ambiguous. CDR1 is SNHLY and CDR2 is FYNNEI in the germline V gene. Trimming shortened V by 8 bases and J by 0 bases, and 12 bases separated the two germline ends. CDR3 length: 14 amino acids. In DNA form, the CDR3 reads TGTGCCAGCCGAGAAGGTCGAAGCACAGATACGCAGTATTTT. Residues: CASREGRSTDTQYF.

This chain's CDR3 is CASSSTGLDIQYF. The CDR3 region has the DNA TGCGCCAGCAGCTCGACAGGTTTGGACATTCAGTACTTC. The V call is TRBV5-1, the J call TRBJ2-4; D possibly corresponds to TRBD1 (6 bases). The CDR3 consists of 13 residues. Trimming cost V 3 bases and J 8 bases, with 12 bases left between them. Germline V gene data show CDR1 as SGHRS and CDR2 as YFSETQ.